This section outlines one TCR beta chain sequence together with its context. Its specificity is not known. This specimen comes from a study of shared clonotypes between healthy human individuals. General study points: Only blood samples were collected, and tissue repertoires likely differ. The naive CD4 repertoires of a handful of donors were compared, and approximately 4.5% of clonotypes were shared.

Donors comprised only Caucasian adults living in Nashville, Tennessee. The assay was immunoSEQ multiplex PCR, and TCRdb's table has in-frame clones only and misses some. Among 2,500,000 or so clones listed, over 85% were seen once. J lost 4 bases, V lost 4 bases, and 4 bases had no gene match. Germline V CDR1 and CDR2: SGHNT, YYREEE (reference sequence). CDR3 length equals 14 residues. The gene calls are TRBV5-4 and TRBJ1-3; 8 bases fit TRBD1. Sequenced input: naive CD4+ T cells sorted from blood. Documented subset: CD45RA+ positively selected. The receptor comes from a man younger than 35 in good health. The CDR3 here is CASSPGGLGNTIYF. Here the CDR3 DNA reads TGTGCCAGCAGCCCAGGGGGCTTAGGAAACACCATATATTTT.